This T cell receptor (beta chain) was recovered during a study of blood T cell repertoires in COVID-19. CDR1 and CDR2 from the germline V gene are LGHDT and YNNKEL (reference sequence). The V gene end was trimmed by 1 base and the J gene end by 5 bases; junction bases not matched to a gene: 4. The CDR3 loop spans 15 amino acids. Clones were sequenced by immunoSEQ multiplex PCR, and TCRdb holds only the in-frame ones, with some missing. This sample has about 220,000 clones, with about three quarters found just once. The V gene is TRBV3-1 (or the pseudogene TRBV3-2), the J gene TRBJ1-4; 7 nucleotides agree with TRBD1. Sample: peripheral blood. This TCR was recovered from an older woman with acute or convalescent COVID-19. The CDR3 DNA follows: TGTGCCAGCAGCCAAGGGGACAGCGAAAATGAAAAACTGTTTTTT. It codes for CASSQGDSENEKLFF.